Presented here are 6 T cell receptor beta chains from one specimen sequenced in a study of regulatory and conventional T cells in RAG deficiency. Genomic DNA came from blood conventional CD4+ T cells gated CD25-low CD127-high. Generated by immunoSEQ multiplex PCR, the TCRdb table keeps only in-frame clones and is missing some. This sample yields around 30,000 clones, of which over 90% are seen a single time; 0.15% to 0.2% belongs to the top ten. These data were also filed under a second study, of regulatory T cells. From that report: Primers: 52 TRBV forward and 13 TRBJ reverse.

The sequenced sample was CD25- CD4+ T cells sorted from blood. The source of these receptors is a human donor in good health.

The chain carries TRBV9 and TRBJ1-3; D is possibly TRBD1 (6 bases). The CDR3 is made up of 14 amino acids. CDR1 SGDLS and CDR2 YYNGEE come from the germline V gene. The germline V and J ends were trimmed by 0 bases and 4 bases, with 8 bases remaining between them. The CDR3 protein is CASSVDRAGNTIYF. The CDR3 nucleotides are TGTGCCAGCAGCGTAGACAGGGCCGGAAACACCATATATTTT.

The CDR3 DNA is TGTGCCACCAGCAGAGGGGTAGCGGGGGACCTCTCCTACGAGCAGTACTTC. Translated: CATSRGVAGDLSYEQYF. J is TRBJ2-7 and V is TRBV15; 9 nucleotides line up with TRBD2. The CDR3 extends over 17 amino acids. With V trimmed by 1 base and J by 0 bases, 7 bases remained unmatched. From germline, CDR1 is LNHNV and CDR2 YYDKDF (reference sequence).

This chain links TRBV2 with TRBJ1-2; a weak D match, TRBD1 (6 bases). The ends were cut back, 6 bases at V and 4 bases at J, with 18 bases in the middle. The germline CDR1 and CDR2 sequences are SNHLY and FYNNEI. The CDR3 runs 15 residues. CDR3 nucleotide sequence: TGTGCCAGCAGCAATTTACAGGGTATTGGCTATGGCTACACCTTC. Amino acids: CASSNLQGIGYGYTF.

V usage is TRBV5-1 and J usage is TRBJ1-2, with a weak D call TRBD1 (5 bases). The CDR3 spans 13 residues. Germline V gene lookup returns CDR1 SGHRS and CDR2 YFSETQ. The ends were cut back, 3 bases at V and 6 bases at J, with 12 bases in the middle. The CDR3 here is CASSWGAPDGYTF. CDR3 nucleotides: TGCGCCAGCAGCTGGGGCGCCCCAGATGGCTACACCTTC.

The rearrangement uses TRBV7-3 and TRBJ1-1, with 9 bases identical to TRBD1. CDR3 length equals 16 residues. Germline CDR1 SGHTA, CDR2 FQGTGA. Trimming took 5 bases from V and 0 from J; bases not matched to a gene: 7. CDR3 coding DNA: TGTGCCAGCAGCCCGGGACAGGGAGTTCTGAACACTGAAGCTTTCTTT. This sequence encodes CASSPGQGVLNTEAFF.

Remarks on this clone: A junction boundary mismatches the germline segment, possibly from a read error. V usage is TRBV28 and J usage is TRBJ1-1, with D tentatively TRBD1 (5 bases). Germline V gives CDR1 MDHEN, CDR2 SYDVKM. The CDR3 is 12 amino acids. CDR3 DNA sequence: TGTGCCAGCAGTGGGGGGAGAACTGGAGCTTTCTTT. Its protein is CASSGGRTGAFF. The whole variable domain, remainder taken from reference TRBV28 and TRBJ1-1, is DVKVTQSSRYLVKRTGEKVFLECVQDMDHENMFWYRQDPGLGLRLIYFSYDVKMKEKGDIPEGYSVSREKKERFSLILESASTNQTSMYLCASSGGRTGAFFGQGTRLTVV.